This T cell receptor (beta chain) was documented in a study of cytomegalovirus exposure and HLA in healthy donors. In its sample, this clone was seen a few times. A multiplex PCR was run with 60 Vbeta primers and 13 Jbeta primers. Profiled with immunoSEQ multiplex PCR; TCRdb holds only in-frame clones, not every one. This sample yields roughly 120,000 clones, of which roughly 68% are seen a single time; around 4% belongs to the top ten. What was sequenced was PBMCs. The TCR comes from a woman aged 45-59 years in good health and CMV-seropositive.

In DNA form, the CDR3 reads TGCGCCAGCAGCTTGCTCGGGGATAGCACAGATACGCAGTATTTT. This codes for CASSLLGDSTDTQYF. The V and J genes are TRBV5-1 and TRBJ2-3; TRBD2 might be the D (5 bases). CDR1 is SGHRS, CDR2 YFSETQ, per germline. The V and J ends lost 1 base and 0 bases respectively, with 9 bases between them. This CDR3 has 15 residues. Filled out from reference TRBV5-1 and TRBJ2-3, the complete variable domain reads KAGVTQTPRYLIKTRGQQVTLSCSPISGHRSVSWYQQTPGQGLQFLFEYFSETQRNKGNFPGRFSGRQFSNSRSEMNVSTLELGDSALYLCASSLLGDSTDTQYFGPGTRLTVL.